This TCR beta chain was found in a study of T cell responses to AZD1222 COVID-19 vaccine. V was pared by 9 bases and J by 6 bases, with 12 bases between. The CDR3 has 12 residues. Germline assignment: CDR1 SGDLS and CDR2 YYNGEE. Remarks on this clone: What it binds is unknown.

Findings of the study overall: Breadth and depth of Spike-specific TCRs rose after two AZD1222 doses. Nearly half of unique spike-specific TCRs reportedly avoided B.1.351 and B.1.1.7 mutated regions. CD4 TCRs covered the whole spike, strongest at regions 160-218 and 743-854.

The repertoire was sequenced with immunoSEQ multiplex PCR; TCRdb's copy has only in-frame clones and lacks some. The sample lists 120,000 or so clones; roughly 84% were seen once. J is TRBJ2-2 and V is TRBV9; D may be TRBD1 (5 bases). Sequencing used peripheral blood, obtained 28 days after the second AZD1222 dose. This clonotype was sampled from an adult who received the AZD1222 COVID-19 vaccine. In nucleotides, the CDR3 is TGTGCCACCTCTAGGGGCCCCGGGGAGCTGTTTTTT. Amino acids: CATSRGPGELFF.